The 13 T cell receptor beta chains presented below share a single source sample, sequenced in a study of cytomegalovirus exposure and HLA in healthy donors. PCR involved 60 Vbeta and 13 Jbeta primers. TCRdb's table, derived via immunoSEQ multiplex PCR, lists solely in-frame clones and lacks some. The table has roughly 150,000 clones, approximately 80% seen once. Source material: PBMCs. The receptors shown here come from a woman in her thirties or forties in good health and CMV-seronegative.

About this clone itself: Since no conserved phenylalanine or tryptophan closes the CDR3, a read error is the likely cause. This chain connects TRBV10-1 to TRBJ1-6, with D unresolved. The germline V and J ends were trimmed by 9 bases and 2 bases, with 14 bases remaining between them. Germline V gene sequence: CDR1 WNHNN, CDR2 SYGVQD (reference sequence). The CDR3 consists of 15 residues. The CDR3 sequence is CARMRLLPYNSPLHL. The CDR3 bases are TGCGCCAGAATGAGACTCCTGCCCTATAATTCACCCCTCCACCTT.

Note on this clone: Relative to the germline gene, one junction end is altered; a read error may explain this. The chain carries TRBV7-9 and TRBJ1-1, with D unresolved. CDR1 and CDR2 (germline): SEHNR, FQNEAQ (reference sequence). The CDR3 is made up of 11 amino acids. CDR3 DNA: TGTGCCAGCAGCTTAAACAGTGAAGCTTTCTTT. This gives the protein CASSLNSEAFF.

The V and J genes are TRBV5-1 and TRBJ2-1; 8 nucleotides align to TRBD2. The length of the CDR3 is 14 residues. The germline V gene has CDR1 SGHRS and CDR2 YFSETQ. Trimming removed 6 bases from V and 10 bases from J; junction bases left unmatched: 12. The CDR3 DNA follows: TGCGCCAGCAAGAGCGGGGGCCCAAGAGGGGAGCAGTTCTTC. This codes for CASKSGGPRGEQFF.

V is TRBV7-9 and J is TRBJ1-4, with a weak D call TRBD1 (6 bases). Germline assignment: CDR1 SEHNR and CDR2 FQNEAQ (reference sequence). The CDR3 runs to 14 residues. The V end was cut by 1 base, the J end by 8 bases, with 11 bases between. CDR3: CASSLGTGSEKLFF. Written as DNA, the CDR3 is TGTGCCAGCAGCTTAGGTACAGGGAGCGAAAAACTGTTTTTT.

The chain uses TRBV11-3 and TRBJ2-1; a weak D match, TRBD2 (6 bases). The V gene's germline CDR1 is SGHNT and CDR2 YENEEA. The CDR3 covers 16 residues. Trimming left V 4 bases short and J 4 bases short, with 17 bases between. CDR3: CASSSSGGLGYNEQFF. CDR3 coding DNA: TGTGCCAGCAGCTCCTCCGGGGGACTTGGGTACAATGAGCAGTTCTTC.

The CDR3 reads CASSGQGGSQPQHF. In nucleotides, the CDR3 is TGTGCCAGCAGTGGGCAGGGCGGTAGTCAGCCCCAGCATTTT. V usage is TRBV2 and J usage is TRBJ1-5, with D perhaps matching TRBD1 (5 bases). Germline V gene sequence: CDR1 SNHLY, CDR2 FYNNEI. The CDR3 is 14 residues long. V was clipped by 4 bases and J by 6 bases, with 13 bases between them. Full variable domain (outside the CDR3, taken from reference TRBV2 and TRBJ1-5): EPEVTQTPSHQVTQMGQEVILRCVPISNHLYFYWYRQILGQKVEFLVSFYNNEISEKSEIFDDQFSVERPDGSNFTLKIRSTKLEDSAMYFCASSGQGGSQPQHFGDGTRLSIL.

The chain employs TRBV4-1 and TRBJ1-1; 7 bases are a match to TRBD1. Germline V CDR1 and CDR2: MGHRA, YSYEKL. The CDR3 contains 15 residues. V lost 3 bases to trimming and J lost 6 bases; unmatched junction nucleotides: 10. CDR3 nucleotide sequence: TGCGCCAGCAGCCATAAAGACAGGGTGGTCGCTGAAGCTTTCTTT. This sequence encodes CASSHKDRVVAEAFF.

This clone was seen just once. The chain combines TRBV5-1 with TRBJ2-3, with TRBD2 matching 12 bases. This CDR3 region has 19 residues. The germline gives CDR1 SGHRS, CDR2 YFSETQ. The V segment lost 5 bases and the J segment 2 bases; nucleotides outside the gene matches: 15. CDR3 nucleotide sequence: TGCGCCAGCAGGGCCGAGGCCGGGACTAGCGGGTCCCACACAGATACGCAGTATTTT. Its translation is CASRAEAGTSGSHTDTQYF.

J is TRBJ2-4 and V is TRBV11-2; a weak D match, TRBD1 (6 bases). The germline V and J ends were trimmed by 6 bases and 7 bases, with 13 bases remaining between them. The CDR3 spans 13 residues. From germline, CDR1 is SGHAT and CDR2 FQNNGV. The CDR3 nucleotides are TGTGCCAGCAGACCTGACAGGAGGAACATTCAGTACTTC. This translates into CASRPDRRNIQYF.

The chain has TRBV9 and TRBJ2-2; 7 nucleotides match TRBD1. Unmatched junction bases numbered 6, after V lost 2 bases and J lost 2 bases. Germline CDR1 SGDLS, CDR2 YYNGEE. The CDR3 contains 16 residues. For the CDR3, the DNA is TGTGCCAGCAGCGTCGGTGGGACAGTTAACACCGGGGAGCTGTTTTTT. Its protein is CASSVGGTVNTGELFF.

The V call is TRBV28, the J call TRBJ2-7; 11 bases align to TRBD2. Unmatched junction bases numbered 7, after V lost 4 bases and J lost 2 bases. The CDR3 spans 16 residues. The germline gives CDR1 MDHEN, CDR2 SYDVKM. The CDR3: CASSWTLAGGTYEQYF. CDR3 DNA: TGTGCCAGCAGTTGGACCCTAGCGGGGGGCACCTACGAGCAGTACTTC.

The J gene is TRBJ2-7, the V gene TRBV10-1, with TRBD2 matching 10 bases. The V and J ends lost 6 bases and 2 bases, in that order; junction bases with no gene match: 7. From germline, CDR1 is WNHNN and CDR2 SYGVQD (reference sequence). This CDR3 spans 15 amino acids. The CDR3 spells CASSPTSGATYEQYF. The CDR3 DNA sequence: TGCGCCAGCAGCCCTACTAGCGGGGCCACCTACGAGCAGTACTTC.

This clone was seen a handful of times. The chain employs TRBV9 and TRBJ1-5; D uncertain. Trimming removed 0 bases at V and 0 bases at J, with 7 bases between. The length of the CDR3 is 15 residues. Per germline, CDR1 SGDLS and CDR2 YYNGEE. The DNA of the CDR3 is TGTGCCAGCAGCGTAGCCCCAGATAGCAATCAGCCCCAGCATTTT. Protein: CASSVAPDSNQPQHF.